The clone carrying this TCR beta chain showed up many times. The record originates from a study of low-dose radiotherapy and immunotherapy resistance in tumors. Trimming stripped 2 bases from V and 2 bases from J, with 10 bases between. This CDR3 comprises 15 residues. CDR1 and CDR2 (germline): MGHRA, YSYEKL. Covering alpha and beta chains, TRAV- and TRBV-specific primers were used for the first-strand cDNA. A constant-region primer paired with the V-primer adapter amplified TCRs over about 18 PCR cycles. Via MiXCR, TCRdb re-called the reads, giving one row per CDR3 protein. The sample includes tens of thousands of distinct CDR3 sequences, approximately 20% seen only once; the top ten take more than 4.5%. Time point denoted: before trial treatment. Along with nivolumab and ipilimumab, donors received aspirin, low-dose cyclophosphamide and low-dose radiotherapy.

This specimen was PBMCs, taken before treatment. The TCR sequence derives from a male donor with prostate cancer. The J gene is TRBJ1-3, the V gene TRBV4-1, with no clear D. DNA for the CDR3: TGCGCCAGCAGCCAACCAGGCTCGGCTGGAAACACCATATATTTT. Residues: CASSQPGSAGNTIYF.